This TCR beta chain is drawn from a study of cytomegalovirus exposure and HLA in healthy donors. Data came from immunoSEQ multiplex PCR; TCRdb stores just in-frame clones and leaves some out. Counted here are 130,000 to 150,000 clones, 84% occurring once; the ten biggest clones make up 1.4%. Trimming took off 2 bases at V and 8 bases at J, with 18 bases between the two ends. CDR3 length: 16 amino acids. CDR1 MDHEN and CDR2 SYDVKM come from the germline V gene. The sequence was obtained from a woman aged 30 to 39 in good health and CMV-seronegative. This chain connects TRBV28 to TRBJ1-4; D not certain. Sequencing was carried out using PBMCs. The CDR3 reads CASSLPRAHRGEKLFF. The CDR3, as DNA: TGTGCCAGCAGTTTACCCCGGGCCCACCGAGGGGAAAAACTGTTTTTT.